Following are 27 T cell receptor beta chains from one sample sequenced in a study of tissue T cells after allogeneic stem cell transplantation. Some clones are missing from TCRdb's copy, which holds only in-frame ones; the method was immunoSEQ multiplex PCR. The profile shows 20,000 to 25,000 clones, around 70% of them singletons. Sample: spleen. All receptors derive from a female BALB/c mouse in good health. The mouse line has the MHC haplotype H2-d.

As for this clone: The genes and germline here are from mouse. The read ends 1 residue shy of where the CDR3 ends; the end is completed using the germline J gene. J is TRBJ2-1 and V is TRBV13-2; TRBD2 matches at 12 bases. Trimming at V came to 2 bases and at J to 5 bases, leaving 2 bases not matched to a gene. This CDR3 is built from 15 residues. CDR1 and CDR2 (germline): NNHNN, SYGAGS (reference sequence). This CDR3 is CASGEGLGGHAEQFF. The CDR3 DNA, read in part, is TGTGCCAGCGGTGAGGGACTGGGGGGTCATGCTGAGCAGTTC.

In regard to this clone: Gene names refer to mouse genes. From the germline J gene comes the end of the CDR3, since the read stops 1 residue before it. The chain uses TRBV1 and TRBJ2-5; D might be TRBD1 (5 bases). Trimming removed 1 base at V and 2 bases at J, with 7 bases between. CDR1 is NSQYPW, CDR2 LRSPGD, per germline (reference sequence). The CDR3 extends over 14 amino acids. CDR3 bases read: TGCACCTGCAGTGCAGCCAGGGCCCAAGACACCCAGTAC. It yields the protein CTCSAARAQDTQY. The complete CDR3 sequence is CTCSAARAQDTQYF.

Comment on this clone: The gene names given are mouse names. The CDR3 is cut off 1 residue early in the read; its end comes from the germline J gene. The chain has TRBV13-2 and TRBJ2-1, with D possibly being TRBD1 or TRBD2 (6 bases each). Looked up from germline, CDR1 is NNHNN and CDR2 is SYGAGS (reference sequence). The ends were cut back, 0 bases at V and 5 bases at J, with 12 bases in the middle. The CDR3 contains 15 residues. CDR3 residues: CASGDAGWGHAEQFF. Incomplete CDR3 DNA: TGTGCCAGCGGTGATGCAGGGTGGGGGCATGCTGAGCAGTTC.

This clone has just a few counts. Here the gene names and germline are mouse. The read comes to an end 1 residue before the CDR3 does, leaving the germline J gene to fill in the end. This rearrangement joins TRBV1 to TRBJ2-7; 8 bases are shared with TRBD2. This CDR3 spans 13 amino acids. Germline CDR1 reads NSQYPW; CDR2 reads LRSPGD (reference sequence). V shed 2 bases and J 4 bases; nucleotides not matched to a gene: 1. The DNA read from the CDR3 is TGCACCTGCAGTGCACGACTGGGGTATGAACAGTAC. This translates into CTCSARLGYEQY. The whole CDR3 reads CTCSARLGYEQYF.

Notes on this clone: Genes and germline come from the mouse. CDR3: CASSRRGASAETLYF. The sequenced CDR3 bases are TGTGCTAGCAGTAGGAGGGGGGCTAGTGCAGAAACGCTGTAT. This chain connects TRBV17 to TRBJ2-3; tentative D call: TRBD2 (7 bases). Read coverage stops 1 residue before the CDR3 terminus; the germline J gene supplies the remainder. CDR1 and CDR2 from the germline V gene are MNHDT and YYDKIL. The CDR3 loop spans 15 amino acids. Between the trimmed V and J ends, which lost 3 bases and 0 bases, there was a span of 10 bases.

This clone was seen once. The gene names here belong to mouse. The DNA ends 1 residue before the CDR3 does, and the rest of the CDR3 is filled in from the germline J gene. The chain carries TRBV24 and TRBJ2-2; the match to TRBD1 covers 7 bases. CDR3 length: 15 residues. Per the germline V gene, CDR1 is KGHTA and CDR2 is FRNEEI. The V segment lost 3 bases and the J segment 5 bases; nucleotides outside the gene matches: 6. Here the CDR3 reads CASSLGTARTGQLYF. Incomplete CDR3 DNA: TGTGCCAGCAGTCTCGGGACAGCCCGTACCGGGCAGCTCTAC.

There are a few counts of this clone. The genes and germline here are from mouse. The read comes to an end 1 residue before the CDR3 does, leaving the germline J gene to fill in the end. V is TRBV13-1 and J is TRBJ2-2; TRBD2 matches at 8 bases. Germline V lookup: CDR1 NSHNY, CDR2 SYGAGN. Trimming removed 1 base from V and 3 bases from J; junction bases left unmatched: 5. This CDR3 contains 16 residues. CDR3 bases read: TGTGCCAGCAGTGATCCCTGGGGGGAAGACACCGGGCAGCTCTAC. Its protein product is CASSDPWGEDTGQLY. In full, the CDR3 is CASSDPWGEDTGQLYF.

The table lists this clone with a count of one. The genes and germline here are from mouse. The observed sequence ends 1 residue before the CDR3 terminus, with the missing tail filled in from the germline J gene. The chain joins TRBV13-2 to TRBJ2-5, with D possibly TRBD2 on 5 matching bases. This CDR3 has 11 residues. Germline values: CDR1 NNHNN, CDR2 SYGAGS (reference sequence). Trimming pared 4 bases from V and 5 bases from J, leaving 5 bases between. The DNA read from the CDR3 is TGTGCCAGCGGTTGGGGAGACACCCAGTAC. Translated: CASGWGDTQY. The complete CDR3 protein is CASGWGDTQYF.

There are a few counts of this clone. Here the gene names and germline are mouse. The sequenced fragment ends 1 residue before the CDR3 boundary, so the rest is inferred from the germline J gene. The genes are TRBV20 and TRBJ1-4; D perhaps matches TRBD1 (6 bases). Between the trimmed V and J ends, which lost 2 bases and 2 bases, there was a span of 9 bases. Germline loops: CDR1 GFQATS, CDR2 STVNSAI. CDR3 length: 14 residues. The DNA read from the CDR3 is TGTGGTGCTAGGTCCGGGACATCCAACGAAAGATTATTT. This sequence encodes CGARSGTSNERLF. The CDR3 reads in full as CGARSGTSNERLFF.

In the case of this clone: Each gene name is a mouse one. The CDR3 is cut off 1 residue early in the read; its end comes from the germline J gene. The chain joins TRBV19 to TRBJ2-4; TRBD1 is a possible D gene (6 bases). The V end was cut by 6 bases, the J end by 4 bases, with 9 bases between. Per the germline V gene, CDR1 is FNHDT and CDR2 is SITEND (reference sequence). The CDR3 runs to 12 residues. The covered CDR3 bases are TGTGCCAGCACCCGGGACAAAAACACCTTGTAC. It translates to CASTRDKNTLY. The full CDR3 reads CASTRDKNTLYF. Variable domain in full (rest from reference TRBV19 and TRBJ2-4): GGIITQTPKFLIGQEGQKLTLKCQQNFNHDTMYWYRQDSGKGLRLIYYSITENDLQKGDLSEGYDASREKKSSFSLTVTSAQKNEMAVFLCASTRDKNTLYFGAGTRLSVL.

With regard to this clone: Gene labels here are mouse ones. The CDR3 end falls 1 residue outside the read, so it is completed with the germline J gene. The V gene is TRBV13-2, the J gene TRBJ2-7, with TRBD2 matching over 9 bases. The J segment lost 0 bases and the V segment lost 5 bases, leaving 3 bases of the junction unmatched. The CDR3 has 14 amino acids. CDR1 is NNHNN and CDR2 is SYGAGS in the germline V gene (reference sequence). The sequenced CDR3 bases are TGTGCCAGCGGGCTGGGGGGGAGCTCCTATGAACAGTAC. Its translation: CASGLGGSSYEQY. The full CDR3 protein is CASGLGGSSYEQYF.

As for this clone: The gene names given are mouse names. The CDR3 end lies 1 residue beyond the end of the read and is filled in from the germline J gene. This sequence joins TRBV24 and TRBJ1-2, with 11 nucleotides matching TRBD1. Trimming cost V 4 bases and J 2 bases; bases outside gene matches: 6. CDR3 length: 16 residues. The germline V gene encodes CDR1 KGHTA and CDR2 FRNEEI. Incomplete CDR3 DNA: TGTGCCAGCAGTCCCGGGACAGGGGGAAGTAACTCCGACTACACC. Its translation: CASSPGTGGSNSDYT. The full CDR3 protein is CASSPGTGGSNSDYTF.

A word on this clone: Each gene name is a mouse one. CDR3 residues: CASSERDWGGTGQLYF. CDR3 bases read: TGTGCCAGCAGTGAGCGGGACTGGGGGGGCACCGGGCAGCTCTAC. The chain couples TRBV13-1 to TRBJ2-2; 13 bases are shared with TRBD2. Read data end 1 residue before the CDR3 end; the end is taken from the germline J gene. Germline V CDR1 and CDR2: NSHNY, SYGAGN. The CDR3 length is 16 residues. After removal of 2 bases from V and 4 bases from J, the junction contained 2 bases not matched to a gene.

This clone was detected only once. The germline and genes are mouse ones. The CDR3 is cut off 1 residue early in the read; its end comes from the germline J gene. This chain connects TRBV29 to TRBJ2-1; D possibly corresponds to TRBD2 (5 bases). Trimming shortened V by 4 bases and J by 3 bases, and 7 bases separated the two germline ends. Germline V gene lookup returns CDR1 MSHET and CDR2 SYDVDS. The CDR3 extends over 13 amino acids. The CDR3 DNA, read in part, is TGTGCTAGCAGTTCCCTGGGCTATGCTGAGCAGTTC. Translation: CASSSLGYAEQF. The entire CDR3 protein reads CASSSLGYAEQFF.

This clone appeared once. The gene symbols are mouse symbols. The CDR3 sequence is CASSQGTGDTEVFF. CDR3 DNA (partial): TGTGCCAGCAGCCAAGGGACAGGGGACACAGAAGTCTTC. The chain couples TRBV2 to TRBJ1-1; 9 bases line up with TRBD1. Read coverage stops 1 residue before the CDR3 terminus; the germline J gene supplies the remainder. There are 14 residues in the CDR3. Trimming at V came to 1 base and at J to 3 bases, leaving 0 bases not matched to a gene. Germline lookup yields CDR1 LGHNA and CDR2 YSYQKL. Drawing the rest from reference TRBV2 and TRBJ1-1, the complete variable domain is DPKIIQKPKYLVAVTGSEKILICEQYLGHNAMYWYRQSAKKPLEFMFSYSYQKLMDNQTASSRFQPQSSKKNHLDLQITALKPDDSATYFCASSQGTGDTEVFFGKGTRLTVV.

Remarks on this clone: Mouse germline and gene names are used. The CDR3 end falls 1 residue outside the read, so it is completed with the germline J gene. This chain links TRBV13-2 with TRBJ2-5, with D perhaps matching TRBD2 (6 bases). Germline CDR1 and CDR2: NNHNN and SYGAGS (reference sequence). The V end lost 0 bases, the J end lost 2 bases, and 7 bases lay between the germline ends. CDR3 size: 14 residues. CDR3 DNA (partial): TGTGCCAGCGGTGATGGGGGGGTCCAAGACACCCAGTAC. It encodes CASGDGGVQDTQY. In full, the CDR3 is CASGDGGVQDTQYF.

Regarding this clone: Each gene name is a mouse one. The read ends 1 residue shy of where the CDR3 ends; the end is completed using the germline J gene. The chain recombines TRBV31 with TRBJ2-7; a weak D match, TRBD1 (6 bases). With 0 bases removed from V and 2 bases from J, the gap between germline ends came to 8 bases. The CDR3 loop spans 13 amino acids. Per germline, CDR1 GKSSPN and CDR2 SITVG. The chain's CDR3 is CAWSLNRAYEQYF. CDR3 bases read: TGTGCCTGGAGTCTAAACAGGGCCTATGAACAGTAC.

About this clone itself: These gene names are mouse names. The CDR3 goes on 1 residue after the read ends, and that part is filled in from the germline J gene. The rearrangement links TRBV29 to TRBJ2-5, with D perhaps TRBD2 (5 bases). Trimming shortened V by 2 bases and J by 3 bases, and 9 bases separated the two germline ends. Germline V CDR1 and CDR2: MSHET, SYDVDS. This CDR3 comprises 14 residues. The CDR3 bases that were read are TGTGCTAGCAGTTTAGTGGGGAGGCAAGACACCCAGTAC. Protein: CASSLVGRQDTQY. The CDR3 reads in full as CASSLVGRQDTQYF.

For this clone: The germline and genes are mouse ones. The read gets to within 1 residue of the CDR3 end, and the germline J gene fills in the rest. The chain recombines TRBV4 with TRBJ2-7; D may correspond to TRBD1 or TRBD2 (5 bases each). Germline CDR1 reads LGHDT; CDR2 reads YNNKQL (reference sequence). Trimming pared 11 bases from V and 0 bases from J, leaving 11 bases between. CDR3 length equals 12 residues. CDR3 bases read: TGTGCCGACAGACTGTACTCCTATGAACAGTAC. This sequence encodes CADRLYSYEQY. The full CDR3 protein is CADRLYSYEQYF.

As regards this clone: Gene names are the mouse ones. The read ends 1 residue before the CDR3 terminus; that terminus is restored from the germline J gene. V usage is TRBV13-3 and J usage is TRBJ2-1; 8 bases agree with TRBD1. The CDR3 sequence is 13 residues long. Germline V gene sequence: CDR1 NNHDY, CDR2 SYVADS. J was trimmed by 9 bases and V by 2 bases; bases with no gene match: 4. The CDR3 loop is CASSEDRDGEQFF. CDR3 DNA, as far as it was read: TGTGCCAGCAGTGAGGACAGGGATGGTGAGCAGTTC.

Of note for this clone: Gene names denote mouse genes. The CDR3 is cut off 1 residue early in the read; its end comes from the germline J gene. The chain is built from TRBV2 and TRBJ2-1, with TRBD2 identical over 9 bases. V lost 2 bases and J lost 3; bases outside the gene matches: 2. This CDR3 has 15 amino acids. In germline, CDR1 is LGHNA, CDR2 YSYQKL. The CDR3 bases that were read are TGTGCCAGCAGCCAAATGGGGGGGCGCTATGCTGAGCAGTTC. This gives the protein CASSQMGGRYAEQF. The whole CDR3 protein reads CASSQMGGRYAEQFF.

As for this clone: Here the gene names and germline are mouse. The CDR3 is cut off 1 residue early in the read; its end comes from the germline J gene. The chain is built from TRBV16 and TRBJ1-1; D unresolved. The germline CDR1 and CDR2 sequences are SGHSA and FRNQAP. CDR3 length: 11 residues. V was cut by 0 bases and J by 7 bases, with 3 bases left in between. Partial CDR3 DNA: TGTGCAAGCAGCTTAGATATAGAAGTCTTC. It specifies CASSLDIEVF. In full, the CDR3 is CASSLDIEVFF.

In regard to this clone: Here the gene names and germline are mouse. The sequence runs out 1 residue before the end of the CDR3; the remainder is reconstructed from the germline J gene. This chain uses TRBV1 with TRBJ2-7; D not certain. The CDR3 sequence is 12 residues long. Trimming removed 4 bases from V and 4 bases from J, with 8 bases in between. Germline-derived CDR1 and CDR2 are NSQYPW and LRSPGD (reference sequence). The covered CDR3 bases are TGCACCTGCAGTGGCGGACCGTATGAACAGTAC. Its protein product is CTCSGGPYEQY. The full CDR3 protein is CTCSGGPYEQYF.

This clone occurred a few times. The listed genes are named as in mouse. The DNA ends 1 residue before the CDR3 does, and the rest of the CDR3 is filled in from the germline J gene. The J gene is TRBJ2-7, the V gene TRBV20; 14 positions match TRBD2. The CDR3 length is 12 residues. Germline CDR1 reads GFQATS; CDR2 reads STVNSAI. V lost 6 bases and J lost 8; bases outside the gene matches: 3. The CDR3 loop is CGAGDWGGQQYF. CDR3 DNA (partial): TGTGGTGCAGGGGACTGGGGGGGCCAACAGTAC.

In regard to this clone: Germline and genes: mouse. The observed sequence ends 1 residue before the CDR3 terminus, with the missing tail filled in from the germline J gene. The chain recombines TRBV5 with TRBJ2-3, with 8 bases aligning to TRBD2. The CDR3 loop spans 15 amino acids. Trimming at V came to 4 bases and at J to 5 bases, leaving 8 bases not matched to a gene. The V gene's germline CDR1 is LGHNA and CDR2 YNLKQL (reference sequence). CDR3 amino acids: CASSRGGAGVETLYF. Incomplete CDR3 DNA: TGTGCCAGCAGCCGGGGGGGCGCTGGTGTAGAAACGCTGTAT.

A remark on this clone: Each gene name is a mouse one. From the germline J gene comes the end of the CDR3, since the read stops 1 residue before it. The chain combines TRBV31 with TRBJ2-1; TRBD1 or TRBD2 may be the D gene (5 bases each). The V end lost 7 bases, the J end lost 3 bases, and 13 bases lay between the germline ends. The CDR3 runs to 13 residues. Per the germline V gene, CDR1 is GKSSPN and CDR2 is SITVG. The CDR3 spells CAFLRGIYAEQFF. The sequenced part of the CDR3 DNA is TGTGCCTTTTTACGGGGGATCTATGCTGAGCAGTTC. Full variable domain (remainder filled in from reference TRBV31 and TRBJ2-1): AQTIHQWPVAEIKAVGSPLSLGCTIKGKSSPNLYWYWQATGGTLQQLFYSITVGQVESVVQLNLSASRPKDDQFILSTEKLLLSHSGFYLCAFLRGIYAEQFFGPGTRLTVL.

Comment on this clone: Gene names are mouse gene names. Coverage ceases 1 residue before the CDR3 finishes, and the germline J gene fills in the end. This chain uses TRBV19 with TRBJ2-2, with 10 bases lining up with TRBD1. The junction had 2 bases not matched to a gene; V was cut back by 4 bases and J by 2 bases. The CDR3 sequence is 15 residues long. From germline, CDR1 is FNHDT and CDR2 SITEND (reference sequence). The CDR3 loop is CASSVGQGNTGQLYF. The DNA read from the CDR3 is TGTGCCAGCAGTGTGGGACAGGGGAACACCGGGCAGCTCTAC. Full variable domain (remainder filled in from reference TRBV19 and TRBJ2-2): GGIITQTPKFLIGQEGQKLTLKCQQNFNHDTMYWYRQDSGKGLRLIYYSITENDLQKGDLSEGYDASREKKSSFSLTVTSAQKNEMAVFLCASSVGQGNTGQLYFGEGSKLTVL.